This TCR beta chain was recorded in a study of shared T cell receptors in the human thymus. Data came from immunoSEQ multiplex PCR; TCRdb stores just in-frame clones and leaves some out. The repertoire consists of just under 550,000 clones, with 78% occurring once and the leading ten covering 0.01% to 0.015%. V lost 0 bases to trimming and J lost 4 bases; unmatched junction nucleotides: 7. The CDR3 has 16 residues. The germline V gene has CDR1 SGHRS and CDR2 YFSETQ. Another study also made use of these data, one on human thymus T cells. Per that study: Healthy Finnish infants having corrective surgery for congenital heart defects served as donors. Thymic resections from corrective heart surgery supplied the tissue. Gene usage (both V and J) appeared biased in thymic and blood repertoires. Unrelated individuals reportedly shared highly overlapping thymic TCR repertoires.

This receptor was taken from a boy under two years old with a congenital heart defect. This sequence joins TRBV5-1 and TRBJ2-1; TRBD2 matches at 7 bases. Sequences were obtained from thymocytes. The CDR3 nucleotides are TGCGCCAGCAGCTTGGGACCCAGCGGGGATTACAATGAGCAGTTCTTC. Residues: CASSLGPSGDYNEQFF.